This is a list of T cell receptor beta chains from one sample in a study of T cell responses to AZD1222 COVID-19 vaccine. Assay used: immunoSEQ multiplex PCR; TCRdb lists only in-frame clones, some missing. This sample has 77,000 or so clones, with 88% found just once. Specimen: peripheral blood, collected on day 0 of AZD1222 vaccination. The receptors come from an adult in good health. CDR3s include the opening cysteine and the closing phenylalanine or tryptophan.

J,V,CDR3
TRBJ2-1,TRBV20-1,CSAPLGYEQFF
TRBJ2-7,TRBV4-1,CASSQVREGLSYEQYF
TRBJ2-2,TRBV11-1,CASSPRLAAGELFF
TRBJ2-2,TRBV19,CASSVGQGITGELFF
TRBJ1-3,TRBV5-4,CASSLEGTTLSSSGNTIYF
TRBJ1-6,TRBV4-2,CASSQYEPSSYNSPLHF
TRBJ1-1,TRBV6-5,CASSRPGEAFF
TRBJ2-5,TRBV5-1,CASSTGTAQETQYF
TRBJ2-3,TRBV6-5,CASSYSGLRTDTQYF
TRBJ1-1,TRBV6-5,CASTFEGTEAFF
TRBJ2-7,TRBV15,CATSSQDRGVYEQYF
TRBJ1-2,TRBV12-3/TRBV12-4,CASSLWGSGYTF
TRBJ1-1,TRBV3-1/TRBV3-2,CASSQAGTGREAFF
TRBJ1-1,TRBV7-9,CASSLDWGGTEAFF
TRBJ2-1,TRBV11-2,CASSLVLAGAPLFF
TRBJ2-2,TRBV14,CASSQVGGRGNTGELFF
TRBJ1-3,TRBV5-4,CASSIQGMRGNTIYF
TRBJ2-1,TRBV7-2,CASSLGTSGYNEQFF
TRBJ2-5,TRBV7-9,CASSRSGGRGRETQYF
TRBJ1-5,TRBV27,CASSLFWGSQPQHF
TRBJ1-1,TRBV5-4,CASSQTPGRLENTEAFF
TRBJ2-1,TRBV4-1,CASSLNRGEQFF
TRBJ1-5,TRBV19,CASSILHPNQPQHF
TRBJ2-3,TRBV12-3/TRBV12-4,CASRWDRTDTQYF
TRBJ2-7,TRBV12-5,CASGFSGSAEQYF
TRBJ2-1,TRBV9,CASSVVGLNEQFF
TRBJ2-7,TRBV4-3,CASSQDLRSYEQYF
TRBJ1-1,TRBV5-6,CASSKSYRGRSTEAFF
TRBJ2-7,TRBV18,CASSRQGSYEQYF
TRBJ2-1,TRBV28,CASRNAGNNEQFF
TRBJ1-1,TRBV19,CASSIPTSMNTEAFF
TRBJ1-1,TRBV18,CASSLKQGGGTEAFF
TRBJ1-2,TRBV24-1,CATSDRTGGDGYTF
TRBJ2-1,TRBV5-1,CASSPAGQGSLEQFF
TRBJ1-5,TRBV24-1,CATSDSGISQPQHF
TRBJ2-3,TRBV27,CASSLSGTGRTDTQYF
TRBJ2-1,TRBV5-6,CASSFVLAGGPTDEQFF
TRBJ2-3,TRBV7-3,CASSPQPSSPPDTQYF
TRBJ1-4,TRBV11-2,CASSLGAGKGEKLFF
TRBJ2-5,TRBV4-2,CASSQGGADQETQYF
TRBJ1-3,TRBV12-3/TRBV12-4,CASRGLSGNTIYF
TRBJ1-4,TRBV15,CATSRATGTVTLFF
TRBJ2-2,TRBV3-1/TRBV3-2,CASTTGLAGSTGELFF
TRBJ2-2,TRBV5-4,CASRSGLAGVGELFF
TRBJ2-4,TRBV19,CASSILNGDIQYF
TRBJ2-1,TRBV7-6,CASSLNGNEQFF
TRBJ2-7,TRBV18,CASSPEAGYYEQYF
TRBJ1-5,TRBV18,CASSPRGDQPQHF
TRBJ2-7,TRBV28,CATRTVYEQYF
TRBJ2-7,TRBV27,CASSLRGRTSRIYEQYF